This is a list of T cell receptor beta chains from one sample in a study of T cells in Graves' hyperthyroidism and ophthalmopathy. One entry per CDR3 protein results from TCRdb running MiXCR on the multiplex PCR reads. The sample holds about 290,000 distinct CDR3 sequences, approximately 13% seen once. Sequenced input: blood. All receptors derive from a woman in her thirties or forties with Graves' hyperthyroidism. Each CDR3 is given with its conserved first and last residue. D genes are given only for firm matches. Some rows mark clone size as missing; the rest say once, few, many or name a class of expanded clone.

clone size,V gene,D gene,J gene,CDR3 DNA,CDR3 protein
many,TRBV2,TRBD1,TRBJ2-3,TGTGCCAGGACAGGGGGTAGCACAGATACGCAGTATTTT,CARTGGSTDTQYF
many,TRBV12-3/TRBV12-4,-,TRBJ2-3,TGTGCCAGCAGACCAGGGGTTACAGATACGCAGTATTTT,CASRPGVTDTQYF
many,TRBV6-1,TRBD1,TRBJ2-3,TGTGCCAGCACCCAGACAGGGCCAGATACGCAGTATTTT,CASTQTGPDTQYF
-,TRBV5-1,-,TRBJ2-1,TGCGCCAGCAGCCAGCTAGGACTTGGTCGTGAGCAGTTCTTC,CASSQLGLGREQFF
many,TRBV7-9,TRBD2,TRBJ2-3,TGTGCCAGCAGCCATAGCGGGAGCACAGATACGCAGTATTTT,CASSHSGSTDTQYF
many,TRBV12-5,-,TRBJ2-7,TGTGCTAGTGGAAGCGGGCCCTTCTACGAGCAGTACTTC,CASGSGPFYEQYF
few,TRBV4-1,-,TRBJ2-3,TGCGCCAGCAGCCAAGACCCACTGAAAGCAGATACGCAGTATTTT,CASSQDPLKADTQYF
many,TRBV7-7,-,TRBJ1-1,TGTGCTAGCAGCTTCACATCCTTGGGCCTATTCAACACTGAAGCTTTCTTT,CASSFTSLGLFNTEAFF
many,TRBV6-1,-,TRBJ1-1,TGTGCCAGCAGAGAGTCGACAGACGAAGCTTTCTTT,CASRESTDEAFF
many,TRBV28,-,TRBJ1-2,TGTGCCAGCAGTTTATCCGAAGGGGGCTACACCTTC,CASSLSEGGYTF
many,TRBV27,TRBD1,TRBJ2-1,TGTGCCAGCAGAAAAGGGGGGACAGGGGGCTTTAATGAGCAGTTCTTC,CASRKGGTGGFNEQFF
many,TRBV2,-,TRBJ2-2,TGTGCCAGCAGCAGTTACGGAATCAACACCGGGGAGCTGTTTTTT,CASSSYGINTGELFF
few,TRBV14,-,TRBJ2-3,TGTGCCAGCAGCCAAGATTTTGGAGTTAGAGATACGCAGTATTTT,CASSQDFGVRDTQYF
many,TRBV7-2,-,TRBJ1-2,TGTGCCAGCGGGACCGCTCCTAACTATGGCTACACCTTC,CASGTAPNYGYTF
-,TRBV14,-,TRBJ2-3,TGTGCCAGCAGCCAAGATCGACGGGCTACGCAGTATTTT,CASSQDRRATQYF
-,TRBV7-9,TRBD1,TRBJ1-6,TGTGCCAGCAGCTTACGAACAGGGGACAATTCACCCCTCCACTTT,CASSLRTGDNSPLHF
many,TRBV7-2,-,TRBJ2-2,TGTGCCAGCAGCGGATTTCTAGCGAACACCGGGGAGCTGTTTTTT,CASSGFLANTGELFF
-,TRBV12-3/TRBV12-4,-,TRBJ1-2,TGTGCCAGCAGACCTACCGGGACTAACTATGGCTACACCTTC,CASRPTGTNYGYTF
many,TRBV9,TRBD1,TRBJ2-1,TGTGCCAGCAGCGGACAGGGCGAAGGATACAATGAGCAGTTCTTC,CASSGQGEGYNEQFF
few,TRBV20-1,TRBD1,TRBJ1-5,TGCAGTGCTAGCACGGGACAGGTAAATCAGCCCCAGCATTTT,CSASTGQVNQPQHF
-,TRBV18,TRBD1,TRBJ2-1,TGTGCCAGCTCACCATCCACAGGGGGCGCGTACAATGAGCAGTTCTTC,CASSPSTGGAYNEQFF
-,TRBV9,TRBD1,TRBJ2-1,TGTGCCAGCAGCGTGGGGACAGTCTACAATGAGCAGTTCTTC,CASSVGTVYNEQFF
many,TRBV13,TRBD1,TRBJ1-1,TGTGCCAGCAGCCATTTAGGAGACAGGGGGGGCACTGAAGCTTTCTTT,CASSHLGDRGGTEAFF
many,TRBV18,-,TRBJ1-4,TGTGCCAGCTCACACCTTTCTGATAATGAAAAACTGTTTTTT,CASSHLSDNEKLFF
many,TRBV12-5,-,TRBJ1-4,TGTGCTAGTGGTCCCACTGAGGGGAGAGAAAAACTGTTTTTT,CASGPTEGREKLFF
few,TRBV13,TRBD1,TRBJ2-7,TGTGCCAGCAGCTCCCCGGGACAGGGGACGTCCTACGAGCAGTACTTC,CASSSPGQGTSYEQYF
many,TRBV28,TRBD1,TRBJ2-5,TGTGCCAGCCAGGACAGGCGGCCCCAAGAGACCCAGTACTTC,CASQDRRPQETQYF
few,TRBV7-9,TRBD1,TRBJ2-7,TGTGCCAGCAGCTTGGTGGGAGAGGGGGCGCATTCCTACGAGCAGTACTTC,CASSLVGEGAHSYEQYF
-,TRBV10-2,-,TRBJ2-1,TGCGCCAGCTCCAGCCGTTGGGAGCAGTTCTTC,CASSSRWEQFF
many,TRBV28,TRBD2,TRBJ2-3,TGTGCCAGTACTAGCGGGAGGGCGAATACGCAGTATTTT,CASTSGRANTQYF
many,TRBV9,-,TRBJ1-2,TGTGCCAGCAGCGTAGGTGGGACCAGTGGCTACACCTTC,CASSVGGTSGYTF
-,TRBV4-1,-,TRBJ2-5,TGCGCCAGCAGCCAAGCGACAACTAGTGTTCAAGAGACCCAGTACTTC,CASSQATTSVQETQYF